This TCR beta chain was sequenced during a study of T cells in Graves' hyperthyroidism and ophthalmopathy. Study details: Peripheral blood was drawn at first diagnosis, prior to all treatment.

The V gene's germline CDR1 is MDHEN and CDR2 SYDVKM. V lost 5 bases, J lost 2 bases, and 1 base stayed unmatched. This CDR3 is 13 amino acids long. Researchers amplified the TCR beta CDR3 regions from RNA transcripts. Researchers ran a first-round RT-PCR on the TCR CDR3 using the HTBI primer set. TCRdb redid the calling of the multiplex PCR reads with MiXCR, one entry per CDR3 protein. The sample lists about 500,000 distinct CDR3 sequences, 15% to 20% occurring once. This clonotype appeared many times. What it binds is not known. Subjects with ophthalmopathy showed a Clinical Activity Score no lower than 3, a NOSPECS grade no lower than 4, and a duration shorter than 3 months. Each diagnosis was grounded in clinical symptoms, serum thyroxine and TRAb, thyroid ultrasound, and orbital computed tomography. Study-wide points: Ophthalmopathy, which appeared later, was predicted by the model a median around 6.5 months before onset.

The rearrangement joins TRBV28 to TRBJ2-5; TRBD1 matches at 8 bases. This clonotype was sampled from a woman between 25 and 40 years old with Graves' ophthalmopathy. The sequenced sample was blood. The CDR3 is CASSGQGQETQYF. Here the CDR3 DNA reads TGTGCCAGCAGTGGACAGGGACAAGAGACCCAGTACTTC.